The T cell receptor (beta chain) under discussion was sequenced for a study of blood T cell repertoires in COVID-19. Measured with immunoSEQ multiplex PCR; TCRdb has only the in-frame clones, and not every one. This sample yields approximately 230,000 clones, of which 80% to 85% are seen a single time; 15% to 20% belongs to the top ten. This clone was seen a handful of times. The CDR3 spans 15 residues. V gene TRBV21-1 combines with J gene TRBJ1-1. TRBV21-1 constitutes a pseudogene. The TCR comes from a man aged 25 to 40 with active or convalescent COVID-19. The sequencing sample was made of peripheral blood. CDR3 sequence (DNA): TGTGCCAGCAGCAAAGAGCGGGGGCGGAACACTGAAGCTTTCTTT. As protein: CASSKERGRNTEAFF.